This TCR beta chain was documented in a study of response to subunit inactivated influenza vaccine (dated by TCRdb to the late 2010s). With regard to the full study: The study used deep quantitative T cell receptor repertoire profiling to track responses to a trivalent subunit inactivated influenza vaccine. Study-wide findings and limitations: According to the authors, only a limited number of new T cells may be recruited by each seasonal influenza vaccination.

Receptors were amplified or captured by RT-PCR. The sequencing machine was an Illumina HiSeq 2500. TCRdb trimmed the raw reads at Q25, called clones with MiXCR and kept productive beta chains. Identical CDR3 proteins give one entry, which carries the most common genes and DNA. Recorded for this sample are over 450,000 distinct CDR3 sequences; 13% of them occurred a single time. Less than 15% of the sample is held by the ten biggest clonotypes. The time point label, read with the paper, signifies: 45 days after influenza vaccine administration. A note on this clonotype: It lacks a known antigen. Base qualities are not recorded, but no much larger clone differs from it by a single base.

V is pruned by 3 bases and J by 5 bases, leaving 5 bases of the junction without a gene match. Per the germline V gene, MNHNS is the CDR1 and SASEGT is the CDR2. Counted from cysteine to phenylalanine, this CDR3 has 14 amino acids. Only the CDR3 DNA is retained, 42 bases long and in frame from the first base. This sequence uses TRBV6-1 and TRBJ2-7, with 9 bases in between that match TRBD2. The sequence was obtained from a man in his fifties who received an inactivated influenza vaccine. Donor details come from another sample of the same person, matched by shared clones. The starting material was PBMCs from blood, obtained 45 days after vaccination. The CDR3 here reads CASSDGLASHEQYF. The DNA sequence is as follows: TGTGCCAGCAGTGACGGACTAGCGAGCCACGAGCAGTACTTC.